This passage covers 20 T cell receptor beta chains from one sample sequenced in a study of tissue T cells after allogeneic stem cell transplantation (dated by TCRdb to the early 2020s). The method behind the library was the immunoSEQ multiplex PCR assay. TCRdb holds this immuneACCESS table with in-frame rearrangements only. Some clones are missing; in checked studies, unresolved V genes explain under half, and the rest has no known cause. The sample profile shows around 51,000 clones; approximately 73% of them were found once. Around 0.5% of the sample goes to the ten largest clones. Source material: sorted cells pooled from one or two spleens. Receptors originate from a pool of C57BL/6 mice in good health.

For this clone: The gene symbols are mouse symbols. Read sequence stops 1 residue before the CDR3 end, and the germline J gene provides the missing end. The chain employs TRBV23 and TRBJ1-3; the D segment call TRBD1 is taken from the table without a DNA check. The CDR3 sequence is 14 residues long. Germline CDR1 is KGHTA and CDR2 is FQNQQP. The CDR3 loop is CSSSQTGTGNTLYF. The sequenced CDR3 bases are TGCTCCAGCAGTCAGACAGGGACTGGAAATACGCTCTAT.

This clone was counted a few times. Genes and germline are mouse. The missing CDR3 end, 1 residue past where the read stops, is filled in from the germline J gene. J is TRBJ2-1 and V is TRBV14; TRBD2 might be the D (6 bases). Germline assignment: CDR1 SGHDT and CDR2 FRDEAV. CDR3 length: 14 amino acids. The V gene lost 1 base and the J gene lost 3 bases, with 8 bases spanning the gap. CDR3 sequence reads: CASSFGGSYAEQFF. The sequenced part of the CDR3 DNA is TGTGCCAGCAGTTTCGGGGGGTCCTATGCTGAGCAGTTC.

Notes on this clone: Genes here carry mouse names. The read terminates 1 residue before the CDR3 end, so the remaining end is supplied by the germline J gene. At the DNA level, this CDR3 is encoded by other sequences in the same sample as well. The rearrangement joins TRBV13-2 to TRBJ1-1; TRBD1 might be the D (5 bases). Germline-derived CDR1 and CDR2 are NNHNN and SYGAGS (reference sequence). The CDR3 is made up of 14 amino acids. The V and J ends lost 0 bases and 1 base respectively, with 7 bases between them. CDR3 sequence: CASGDAQGNTEVFF. CDR3 bases read: TGTGCCAGCGGTGATGCCCAGGGGAACACAGAAGTCTTC.

Comment on this clone: Germline and genes here are mouse. Sequencing ends 1 residue short of the CDR3 end; the germline J gene provides the rest. This chain links TRBV13-2 with TRBJ2-4; 9 nucleotides match TRBD2. There are 17 residues in the CDR3. The trim removed 0 bases at V and 1 base at J, leaving 6 bases unmatched. Per germline, CDR1 NNHNN and CDR2 SYGAGS (reference sequence). The CDR3: CASGDGWGGRGQNTLYF. CDR3 DNA (partial): TGTGCCAGCGGTGATGGCTGGGGGGGGAGGGGTCAAAACACCTTGTAC.

On this clone: Any gene name here is a mouse gene name. The read finishes 1 residue shy of the CDR3 end, and the germline J gene is used to complete it. The V call is TRBV13-2, the J call TRBJ2-4; 9 bases map to TRBD2. After removal of 3 bases from V and 0 bases from J, the junction contained 2 bases not matched to a gene. The CDR3 covers 15 residues. The germline V gene encodes CDR1 NNHNN and CDR2 SYGAGS (reference sequence). CDR3 residues: CASGGTGDSQNTLYF. Partial CDR3 DNA: TGTGCCAGCGGTGGGACTGGGGATAGTCAAAACACCTTGTAC.

A word on this clone: These gene names are mouse names. The read ends 1 residue early relative to the CDR3; the germline J gene fills the gap. V usage is TRBV3 and J usage is TRBJ2-5; D may be TRBD2 (6 bases). CDR3 length: 14 residues. CDR1 and CDR2 from the germline V gene are SNHLY and FYNGKV (reference sequence). Trimming cost V 0 bases and J 3 bases, with 7 bases left between them. Incomplete CDR3 DNA: TGTGCCAGCAGCTTAGCCCTGGGGCAAGACACCCAGTAC. Protein: CASSLALGQDTQY. In full, the CDR3 reads CASSLALGQDTQYF.

This clone was recorded only once. Gene names and germline match the mouse. The CDR3 reads CASSIWGSNYAEQFF. CDR3 DNA, as far as it was read: TGTGCCAGCAGTATTTGGGGAAGTAACTATGCTGAGCAGTTC. The rearrangement joins TRBV19 to TRBJ2-1, with D maybe TRBD2 (5 bases). The CDR3 end lies 1 residue beyond the end of the read and is filled in from the germline J gene. The CDR3 is 15 residues long. Germline-derived CDR1 and CDR2 are FNHDT and SITEND (reference sequence). Trimming cost V 2 bases and J 0 bases, with 9 bases left between them.

Of note for this clone: The genes are named according to mouse. CDR3 region: CASSLGLGGWKDTQYF. CDR3 DNA, as far as it was read: TGTGCAAGCAGCTTGGGACTGGGGGGATGGAAAGACACCCAGTAC. The chain recombines TRBV16 with TRBJ2-5, with TRBD2 matching 12 bases. The read ends 1 residue shy of where the CDR3 ends; the end is completed using the germline J gene. Germline V gene lookup returns CDR1 SGHSA and CDR2 FRNQAP. The V segment lost 3 bases and the J segment 4 bases; nucleotides outside the gene matches: 5. The CDR3 length is 16 residues.

Note on this clone: Mouse germline and gene names are used. The read gets to within 1 residue of the CDR3 end, and the germline J gene fills in the rest. The rearrangement uses TRBV12-1 and TRBJ2-5; tentative D call: TRBD1 (6 bases). CDR3 length: 14 amino acids. Germline V gene data show CDR1 as SGHSN and CDR2 as HYEKVE. Trimming cost V 1 base and J 1 base, with 8 bases left between them. The CDR3 is CASSLEGDQDTQYF. CDR3 bases read: TGTGCCAGCTCTCTTGAGGGGGACCAAGACACCCAGTAC. Using reference TRBV12-1 and TRBJ2-5 for the parts outside the CDR3, the full variable domain is DSGVVQSPRHIIKEKGGRSVLTCIPISGHSNVVWYQQTLGKELKFLIQHYEKVERDKGFLPSRFSVQQFDDYHSEMNMSALELEDSAMYFCASSLEGDQDTQYFGPGTRLLVL.

A note on this clone: Gene names and germline match the mouse. The CDR3 end falls 1 residue outside the read, so it is completed with the germline J gene. V and J are TRBV1 and TRBJ2-7; D gene unclear. This CDR3 region has 14 residues. The germline V gene encodes CDR1 NSQYPW and CDR2 LRSPGD (reference sequence). V lost 1 base and J lost 0, with 7 bases in between. This CDR3 reads CTCSAAGSSYEQYF. CDR3 DNA (partial): TGCACCTGCAGTGCAGCGGGTAGCTCCTATGAACAGTAC.

Remarks on this clone: Gene names and germline match the mouse. The read terminates 1 residue before the CDR3 end, so the remaining end is supplied by the germline J gene. The gene calls are TRBV20 and TRBJ1-2; unclear D gene. The CDR3 totals 12 residues. Germline-derived CDR1 and CDR2 are GFQATS and STVNSAI. V gave up 3 bases and J gave up 1 base, with 6 bases separating them. CDR3 sequence reads: CGASTGNSDYTF. Partial CDR3 DNA: TGTGGTGCTAGTACGGGAAACTCCGACTACACC.

This clone was seen a few times. Genes and germline are mouse. The read ends 1 residue before the CDR3 terminus; that terminus is restored from the germline J gene. The gene calls are TRBV12-1 and TRBJ2-7; tentatively, D is TRBD2 (5 bases). The CDR3 consists of 13 residues. The germline V gene encodes CDR1 SGHSN and CDR2 HYEKVE. The germline V and J ends were trimmed by 0 bases and 4 bases, with 9 bases remaining between them. The covered CDR3 bases are TGTGCCAGCTCTCTCCTCTGGGCTTATGAACAGTAC. This encodes CASSLLWAYEQY. The entire CDR3 sequence reads CASSLLWAYEQYF.

As regards this clone: Mouse gene names and germline throughout. The CDR3 extends 1 residue past the end of the read, so its final part is completed from the germline J gene. This chain connects TRBV20 to TRBJ1-3; D not certain. This CDR3 spans 14 amino acids. Trimming pared 1 base from V and 0 bases from J, leaving 7 bases between. In germline, CDR1 is GFQATS, CDR2 STVNSAI. CDR3 sequence reads: CGARGSNSGNTLYF. CDR3 bases read: TGTGGTGCTAGGGGTAGTAATTCTGGAAATACGCTCTAT.

On this clone itself: Gene names and germline refer to mouse. The read is 1 residue too short to cover the CDR3 end, so that end is filled in from the germline J gene. The genes are TRBV1 and TRBJ2-7; 7 nucleotides agree with TRBD2. The germline CDR1 and CDR2 sequences are NSQYPW and LRSPGD (reference sequence). The CDR3 loop spans 15 amino acids. The V gene end was trimmed by 0 bases and the J gene end by 3 bases; junction bases not matched to a gene: 5. CDR3 bases read: TGCACCTGCAGTGCAGATCGGGCTGGGGGCTATGAACAGTAC. As protein: CTCSADRAGGYEQY. The complete CDR3 protein is CTCSADRAGGYEQYF.

This clone was detected once. Gene names are the mouse ones. The read ends 1 residue before the CDR3 terminus; that terminus is restored from the germline J gene. The chain is built from TRBV1 and TRBJ2-5; TRBD2 matches 10 bases. The junction had 0 bases not matched to a gene; V was cut back by 6 bases and J by 6 bases. CDR3 length: 12 residues. Germline loops: CDR1 NSQYPW, CDR2 LRSPGD (reference sequence). CDR3 bases read: TGCACCTGCAGGACTGGGGGGGACACCCAGTAC. The encoded protein is CTCRTGGDTQY. Given in full, the CDR3 is CTCRTGGDTQYF.

A word on this clone: Gene names and germline match the mouse. From the germline J gene comes the end of the CDR3, since the read stops 1 residue before it. The chain is built from TRBV16 and TRBJ2-2, with TRBD1 matching over 10 bases. Germline loops: CDR1 SGHSA, CDR2 FRNQAP. V gave up 3 bases and J gave up 5 bases; unmatched junction bases: 3. The CDR3 runs to 15 residues. CDR3 sequence: CASSFRQGATGQLYF. CDR3 DNA (partial): TGTGCAAGCAGCTTTCGACAGGGGGCGACCGGGCAGCTCTAC.

Notes on this clone: The gene names given are mouse names. The CDR3 end falls 1 residue outside the read, so it is completed with the germline J gene. This chain joins TRBV30 and TRBJ2-1; D uncertain. Germline V gene lookup returns CDR1 SQVVS and CDR2 ANEGSEA. The CDR3 loop spans 13 amino acids. Trimming took off 2 bases at V and 4 bases at J, with 9 bases between the two ends. The CDR3: CSSRKSEYAEQFF. The DNA read from the CDR3 is TGTAGTTCTAGAAAGTCAGAATATGCTGAGCAGTTC.

On this clone itself: Here the gene names and germline are mouse. The sequenced fragment ends 1 residue before the CDR3 boundary, so the rest is inferred from the germline J gene. The chain couples TRBV23 to TRBJ2-5; the listed D gene, TRBD2, was not tested against the DNA. The germline CDR1 and CDR2 sequences are KGHTA and FQNQQP. This CDR3 contains 14 residues. CDR3: CSSSPDWGEDTQYF. The DNA read from the CDR3 is TGCTCCAGCAGTCCCGACTGGGGGGAAGACACCCAGTAC.

Details on this clone: Here the gene names and germline are mouse. The CDR3 extends 1 residue past the end of the read, so its final part is completed from the germline J gene. The chain is built from TRBV15 and TRBJ1-3; TRBD1 is a possible D gene (6 bases). V was trimmed by 7 bases and J by 3 bases, leaving 10 bases between them. Germline loops: CDR1 SGHND, CDR2 FRSKSL. The CDR3 consists of 13 residues. CDR3 sequence: CASIQGGGNTLYF. The CDR3 DNA, read in part, is TGTGCCAGCATACAGGGAGGTGGAAATACGCTCTAT.

This clone showed up just a few times. Each gene name is a mouse one. The observed sequence ends 1 residue before the CDR3 terminus, with the missing tail filled in from the germline J gene. The chain carries TRBV13-2 and TRBJ1-3, with a tentative D call TRBD1 (5 bases). CDR1 is NNHNN and CDR2 is SYGAGS in the germline V gene (reference sequence). The ends were cut back, 0 bases at V and 2 bases at J, with 6 bases in the middle. This CDR3 has 14 residues. The CDR3 is CASGDEGTGNTLYF. CDR3 DNA, as far as it was read: TGTGCCAGCGGTGATGAGGGGACTGGAAATACGCTCTAT.